These 3 T cell receptor beta chains were sequenced from one sample in a study of T cell responses to AZD1222 COVID-19 vaccine. Clones were sequenced by immunoSEQ multiplex PCR, and TCRdb holds only the in-frame ones, with some missing. The data contain some 120,000 clones, about 85% of them singletons. The material sequenced was peripheral blood, taken 28 days after the second AZD1222 dose. Receptors originate from an adult who received the AZD1222 COVID-19 vaccine.

This clone has more than one count but fewer than ten. This sequence joins TRBV21-1 and TRBJ2-2; the table's D call, TRBD1, was not checked against the DNA. TRBV21-1 is listed as a pseudogene. CDR3 size: 15 residues. The chain's CDR3 is CASSPLGQNTGELFF. DNA of the CDR3: TGTGCCAGCAGCCCCCTGGGCCAAAACACCGGGGAGCTGTTTTTT.

The chain has TRBV5-6 and TRBJ2-1; 9 nucleotides agree with TRBD1. Germline CDR1 is SGHDT and CDR2 is YYEEEE. V dropped 4 bases and J dropped 12; count of bases not matched to a gene: 5. The CDR3 is 12 amino acids. The CDR3 coding sequence is TGTGCCAGCAGCCCGGGACAGGGAAGGCAGTTCTTC. The encoded protein is CASSPGQGRQFF. The complete variable domain, with remaining parts taken from reference TRBV5-6 and TRBJ2-1, reads DAGVTQSPTHLIKTRGQQVTLRCSPKSGHDTVSWYQQALGQGPQFIFQYYEEEERQRGNFPDRFSGHQFPNYSSELNVNALLLGDSALYLCASSPGQGRQFFGPGTRLTVL.

This clone was counted a single time. The J gene is TRBJ2-1, the V gene TRBV5-4; TRBD2 matches 11 bases. CDR1 and CDR2 from the germline V gene are SGHNT and YYREEE (reference sequence). Trimming cost V 0 bases and J 2 bases; bases outside gene matches: 4. The CDR3 has 17 residues. This CDR3 reads CASSLALAGGTYNEQFF. The CDR3 DNA reads as TGTGCCAGCAGCTTGGCCCTAGCGGGGGGCACCTACAATGAGCAGTTCTTC.